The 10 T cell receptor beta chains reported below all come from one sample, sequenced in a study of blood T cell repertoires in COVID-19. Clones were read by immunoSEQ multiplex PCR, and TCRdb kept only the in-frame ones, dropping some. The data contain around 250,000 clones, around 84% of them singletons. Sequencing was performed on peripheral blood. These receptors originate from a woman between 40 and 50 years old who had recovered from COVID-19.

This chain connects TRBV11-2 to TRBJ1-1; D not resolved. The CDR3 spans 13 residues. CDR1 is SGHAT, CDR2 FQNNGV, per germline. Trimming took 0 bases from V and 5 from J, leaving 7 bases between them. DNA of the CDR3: TGTGCCAGCAGCTTAGATCCGGGGACTGAAGCTTTCTTT. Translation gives CASSLDPGTEAFF.

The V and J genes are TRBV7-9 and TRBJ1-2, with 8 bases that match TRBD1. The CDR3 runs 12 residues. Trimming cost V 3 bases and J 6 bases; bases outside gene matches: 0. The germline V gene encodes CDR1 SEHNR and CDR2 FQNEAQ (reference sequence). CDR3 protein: CASSLDRDGYTF. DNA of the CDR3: TGTGCCAGCAGCTTGGACAGGGATGGCTACACCTTC. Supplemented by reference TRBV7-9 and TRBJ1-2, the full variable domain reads DTGVSQNPRHKITKRGQNVTFRCDPISEHNRLYWYRQTLGQGPEFLTYFQNEAQLEKSRLLSDRFSAERPKGSFSTLEIQRTEQGDSAMYLCASSLDRDGYTFGSGTRLTVV.

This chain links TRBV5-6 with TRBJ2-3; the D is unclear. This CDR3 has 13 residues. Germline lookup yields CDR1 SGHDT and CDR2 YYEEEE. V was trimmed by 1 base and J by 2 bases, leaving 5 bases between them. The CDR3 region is CASSLPVTDTQYF. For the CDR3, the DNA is TGTGCCAGCAGCTTGCCCGTCACAGATACGCAGTATTTT.

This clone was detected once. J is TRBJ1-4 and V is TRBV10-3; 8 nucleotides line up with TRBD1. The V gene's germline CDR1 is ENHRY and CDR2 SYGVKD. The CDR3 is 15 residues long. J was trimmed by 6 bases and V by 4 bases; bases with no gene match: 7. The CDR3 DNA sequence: TGTGCCATCAGTGTCCAGGGGGCGCCGGATGAAAAACTGTTTTTT. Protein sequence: CAISVQGAPDEKLFF.

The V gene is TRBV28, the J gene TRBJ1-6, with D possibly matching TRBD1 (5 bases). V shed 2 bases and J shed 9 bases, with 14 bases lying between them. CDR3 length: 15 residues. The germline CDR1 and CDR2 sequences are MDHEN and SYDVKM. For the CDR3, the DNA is TGTGCCAGCAGTTTAAATCTGGGGCTCGTTTCACCCCTCCACTTT. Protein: CASSLNLGLVSPLHF.

The CDR3 spells CASSRGSILSYNEQFF. For the CDR3, the DNA is TGTGCCAGTAGCAGGGGGAGTATCCTCTCCTACAATGAGCAGTTCTTC. V and J are TRBV19 and TRBJ2-1; the match to TRBD1 covers 7 bases. Germline CDR1 reads LNHDA; CDR2 reads SQIVND (reference sequence). The CDR3 spans 16 residues. V shed 6 bases and J 0 bases; nucleotides not matched to a gene: 8.

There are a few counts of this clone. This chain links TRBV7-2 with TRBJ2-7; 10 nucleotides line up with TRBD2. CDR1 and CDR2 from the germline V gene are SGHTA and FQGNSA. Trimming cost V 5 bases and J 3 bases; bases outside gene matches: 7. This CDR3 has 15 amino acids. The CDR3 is CASSPVAGGNYEQYF. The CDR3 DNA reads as TGTGCCAGCAGCCCAGTAGCGGGGGGAAACTACGAGCAGTACTTC. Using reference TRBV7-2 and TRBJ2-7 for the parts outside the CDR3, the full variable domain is GAGVSQSPSNKVTEKGKDVELRCDPISGHTALYWYRQSLGQGLEFLIYFQGNSAPDKSGLPSDRFSAERTGGSVSTLTIQRTQQEDSAVYLCASSPVAGGNYEQYFGPGTRLTVT.

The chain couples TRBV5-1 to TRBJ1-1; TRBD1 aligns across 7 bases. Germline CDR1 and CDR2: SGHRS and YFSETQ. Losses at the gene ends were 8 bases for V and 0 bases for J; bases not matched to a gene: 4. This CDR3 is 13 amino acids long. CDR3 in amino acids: CASTTGMNTEAFF. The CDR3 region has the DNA TGCGCCAGTACGACAGGGATGAACACTGAAGCTTTCTTT.

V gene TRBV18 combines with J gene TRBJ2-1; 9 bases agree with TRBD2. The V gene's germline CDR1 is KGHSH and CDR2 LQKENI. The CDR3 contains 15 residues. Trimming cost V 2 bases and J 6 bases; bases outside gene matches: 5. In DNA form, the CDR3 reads TGTGCCAGCTCACCATCGGGACTAGCCGGCAATGAGCAGTTCTTC. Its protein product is CASSPSGLAGNEQFF.

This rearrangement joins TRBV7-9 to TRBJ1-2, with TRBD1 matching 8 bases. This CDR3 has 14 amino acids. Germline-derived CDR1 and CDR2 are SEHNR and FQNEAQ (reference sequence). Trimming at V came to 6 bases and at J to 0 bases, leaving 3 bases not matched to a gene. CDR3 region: CASSLDRANYGYTF. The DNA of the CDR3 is TGTGCCAGCAGTCTGGACAGGGCTAACTATGGCTACACCTTC.